The 15 T cell receptor beta chains below come from one sample, sequenced in a study of blood T cell repertoires in COVID-19 (dated by TCRdb to 2020 to 2022). To prepare the library, the immunoSEQ multiplex PCR assay was applied. As stored in TCRdb, this immuneACCESS dataset retains in-frame rearrangements with V and J assigned. A fraction of the clones does not appear; measured against another copy, unresolved V genes explain less than half of the discrepancy, and the remainder lacks a known reason. The sample yields under 200,000 clones; over 80% were counted once. Around 13% of the sample rests with the top ten. Sample: peripheral blood. Every receptor here comes from a man aged 65 to 79 who had recovered from COVID-19.

This rearrangement joins TRBV10-3 to TRBJ2-2; 8 bases fit TRBD2. Germline trimming cut 10 bases from V and 2 bases from J; bases unmatched to any gene: 6. The CDR3 loop spans 14 amino acids. Per germline, CDR1 ENHRY and CDR2 SYGVKD. The CDR3 sequence is CASTREGNTGELFF. DNA for the CDR3: TGTGCCAGTACCCGGGAGGGAAACACCGGGGAGCTGTTTTTT.

The genes are TRBV13 and TRBJ2-1; 8 bases fit TRBD1. V lost 5 bases and J lost 4; bases outside the gene matches: 4. This CDR3 has 14 residues. Germline V lookup: CDR1 PRHDT, CDR2 FYEKMQ (reference sequence). The CDR3 sequence: CASSKQGDYNEQFF. The CDR3 region has the DNA TGTGCCAGCAGCAAACAGGGGGATTACAATGAGCAGTTCTTC. Drawing the rest from reference TRBV13 and TRBJ2-1, the complete variable domain is AAGVIQSPRHLIKEKRETATLKCYPIPRHDTVYWYQQGPGQDPQFLISFYEKMQSDKGSIPDRFSAQQFSDYHSELNMSSLELGDSALYFCASSKQGDYNEQFFGPGTRLTVL.

V and J are TRBV5-5 and TRBJ2-2; D not certain. Trimming cost V 0 bases and J 2 bases, with 8 bases left between them. The CDR3 is 15 residues long. The germline gives CDR1 SGHKS, CDR2 YYEKEE (reference sequence). CDR3 region: CASSLGLSNTGELFF. CDR3 nucleotides: TGTGCCAGCAGCTTGGGGCTCTCAAACACCGGGGAGCTGTTTTTT. Supplemented by reference TRBV5-5 and TRBJ2-2, the full variable domain reads DAGVTQSPTHLIKTRGQQVTLRCSPISGHKSVSWYQQVLGQGPQFIFQYYEKEERGRGNFPDRFSARQFPNYSSELNVNALLLGDSALYLCASSLGLSNTGELFFGEGSRLTVL.

The chain has TRBV12-3 or TRBV12-4 and TRBJ2-3; TRBD1 is a possible D gene (5 bases). CDR3 length: 11 amino acids. The V gene lost 6 bases and the J gene lost 5 bases, with 6 bases spanning the gap. The CDR3 protein is CASRRGDTQYF. The CDR3 bases are TGTGCCAGCAGAAGGGGAGATACGCAGTATTTT.

The chain employs TRBV2 and TRBJ2-2; TRBD1 might be the D (6 bases). Germline CDR1 is SNHLY and CDR2 is FYNNEI. This CDR3 has 14 residues. V was pared by 6 bases and J by 7 bases, with 15 bases between. CDR3 residues: CASSPEGVIGELFF. CDR3 bases: TGTGCCAGCAGCCCCGAGGGGGTGATCGGGGAGCTGTTTTTT.

J is TRBJ2-1 and V is TRBV5-1, with 13 bases that match TRBD2. Germline loops: CDR1 SGHRS, CDR2 YFSETQ. Trimming took 9 bases from V and 4 from J; bases not matched to a gene: 4. CDR3 length: 14 amino acids. The CDR3 DNA follows: TGCGCCACCCGGACTAGCGGGAGTTACAATGAGCAGTTCTTC. This gives the protein CATRTSGSYNEQFF.

The chain carries TRBV10-1 and TRBJ2-5, with TRBD2 identical over 9 bases. The CDR3 runs to 19 residues. Germline CDR1 and CDR2: WNHNN and SYGVQD (reference sequence). V trimming: 3 bases; J trimming: 5 bases; junction bases outside the gene matches: 19. The CDR3 region has the DNA TGCGCCAGCAGTGACCCCCGCGAGCGGGAGGACCTCATGGGTGAGACCCAGTACTTC. As protein: CASSDPREREDLMGETQYF.

J is TRBJ2-7 and V is TRBV28; 10 nucleotides agree with TRBD2. Trimming removed 5 bases from V and 3 bases from J; junction bases left unmatched: 1. Per germline, CDR1 MDHEN and CDR2 SYDVKM. This CDR3 contains 13 residues. The CDR3 is CASSPSGGYEQYF. The CDR3 DNA reads as TGTGCCAGCAGTCCTAGCGGGGGCTACGAGCAGTACTTC.

V and J are TRBV30 and TRBJ2-7, with 9 bases that match TRBD1. The CDR3 contains 14 residues. Losses at the gene ends were 3 bases for V and 0 bases for J; bases not matched to a gene: 3. From germline, CDR1 is GTSNPN and CDR2 SVGIG (reference sequence). CDR3 in amino acids: CAWRVTGGSYEQYF. The DNA of the CDR3 is TGTGCCTGGAGGGTGACAGGGGGCTCCTACGAGCAGTACTTC.

This chain joins TRBV2 and TRBJ1-4, with D unclear. Germline V gene lookup returns CDR1 SNHLY and CDR2 FYNNEI. CDR3 size: 14 residues. V lost 6 bases to trimming and J lost 7 bases, with 15 bases between them. In DNA form, the CDR3 reads TGTGCCAGCAGCCCGGGGATAACGACTGAAAAACTGTTTTTT. Translation gives CASSPGITTEKLFF.

The chain carries TRBV7-2 and TRBJ1-4; no clear D. From germline, CDR1 is SGHTA and CDR2 FQGNSA. This CDR3 has 14 amino acids. The germline V and J ends were trimmed by 0 bases and 7 bases, with 9 bases remaining between them. The CDR3 DNA is TGTGCCAGCAGCTTAGCCGGGATTGGTGAAAAACTGTTTTTT. Translated: CASSLAGIGEKLFF. Complete variable domain (other parts from reference TRBV7-2 and TRBJ1-4): GAGVSQSPSNKVTEKGKDVELRCDPISGHTALYWYRQSLGQGLEFLIYFQGNSAPDKSGLPSDRFSAERTGGSVSTLTIQRTQQEDSAVYLCASSLAGIGEKLFFGSGTQLSVL.

V usage is TRBV28 and J usage is TRBJ1-2, with a weak D call TRBD1 (5 bases). The germline V and J ends were trimmed by 1 base and 4 bases, with 7 bases remaining between them. Germline V gene data show CDR1 as MDHEN and CDR2 as SYDVKM. The CDR3 loop spans 13 amino acids. The CDR3 region is CASSLSRGYGYTF. The CDR3 DNA sequence: TGTGCCAGCAGTTTATCAAGGGGCTATGGCTACACCTTC.

The chain has TRBV27 and TRBJ2-7, with 7 bases matching TRBD1. The CDR3 is 13 amino acids. After removal of 2 bases from V and 3 bases from J, the junction contained 1 base not matched to a gene. Germline-derived CDR1 and CDR2 are MNHEY and SMNVEV (reference sequence). The DNA for the CDR3 is TGTGCCAGCAGTTTACGGGACAGCTACGAGCAGTACTTC. It yields the protein CASSLRDSYEQYF.

This chain connects TRBV7-2 to TRBJ1-3; no clear D gene. CDR3 length: 14 residues. Between the trimmed V and J ends, which lost 4 bases and 3 bases, there was a span of 10 bases. Per the germline V gene, CDR1 is SGHTA and CDR2 is FQGNSA. The CDR3 region has the DNA TGTGCCAGCAGCTCTCTATCGCTTGGAAACACCATATATTTT. Its protein product is CASSSLSLGNTIYF. The full variable domain, its missing parts supplied by reference TRBV7-2 and TRBJ1-3, is GAGVSQSPSNKVTEKGKDVELRCDPISGHTALYWYRQSLGQGLEFLIYFQGNSAPDKSGLPSDRFSAERTGGSVSTLTIQRTQQEDSAVYLCASSSLSLGNTIYFGEGSWLTVV.

The chain has TRBV2 and TRBJ2-2; D is ambiguous. The CDR3 is 14 residues long. Germline V gives CDR1 SNHLY, CDR2 FYNNEI. The V end was cut by 1 base, the J end by 6 bases, with 9 bases between. The CDR3 is CASSEGAASGELFF. The CDR3 DNA follows: TGTGCCAGCAGTGAAGGGGCAGCATCCGGGGAGCTGTTTTTT.